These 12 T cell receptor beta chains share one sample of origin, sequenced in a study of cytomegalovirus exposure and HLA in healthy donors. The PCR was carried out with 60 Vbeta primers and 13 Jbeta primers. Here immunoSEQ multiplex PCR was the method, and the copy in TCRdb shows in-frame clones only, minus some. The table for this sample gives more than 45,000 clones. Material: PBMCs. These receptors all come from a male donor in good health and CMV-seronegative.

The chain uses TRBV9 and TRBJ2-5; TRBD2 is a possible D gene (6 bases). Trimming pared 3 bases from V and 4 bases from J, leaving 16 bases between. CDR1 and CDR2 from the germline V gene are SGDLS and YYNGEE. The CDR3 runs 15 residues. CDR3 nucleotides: TGTGCCAGCAGCGCCTCGGGGGATTGGACAGAGACCCAGTACTTC. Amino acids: CASSASGDWTETQYF.

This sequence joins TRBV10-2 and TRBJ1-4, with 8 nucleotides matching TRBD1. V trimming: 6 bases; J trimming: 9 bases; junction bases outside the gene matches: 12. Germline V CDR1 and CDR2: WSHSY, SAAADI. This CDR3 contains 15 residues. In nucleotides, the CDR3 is TGCGCCAGCAGCGCCTCCCGGGACAGGTCTCAAAAACTGTTTTTT. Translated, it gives CASSASRDRSQKLFF.

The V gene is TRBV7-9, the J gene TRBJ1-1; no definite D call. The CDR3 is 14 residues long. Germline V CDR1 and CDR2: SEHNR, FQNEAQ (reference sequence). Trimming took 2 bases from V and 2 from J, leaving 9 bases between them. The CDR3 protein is CASSLSTPNTEAFF. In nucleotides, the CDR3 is TGTGCCAGCAGCTTATCGACACCAAACACTGAAGCTTTCTTT.

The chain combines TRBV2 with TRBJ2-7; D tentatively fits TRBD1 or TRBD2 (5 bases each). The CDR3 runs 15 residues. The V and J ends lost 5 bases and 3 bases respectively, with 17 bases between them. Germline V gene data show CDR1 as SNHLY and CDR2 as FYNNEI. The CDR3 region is CASSKDSLGDYEQYF. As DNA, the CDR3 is TGTGCCAGCAGTAAAGACAGCCTGGGAGACTACGAGCAGTACTTC.

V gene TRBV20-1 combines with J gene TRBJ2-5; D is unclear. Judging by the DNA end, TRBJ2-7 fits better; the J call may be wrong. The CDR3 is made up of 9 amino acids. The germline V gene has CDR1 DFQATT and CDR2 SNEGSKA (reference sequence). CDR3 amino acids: CSQNYEQYF. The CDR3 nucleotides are TGCAGTCAAAACTACGAGCAGTACTTC.

This CDR3 reads CASSESGLETQYF. CDR3 bases: TGCGCCAGCAGTGAATCGGGGTTGGAGACCCAGTACTTC. J is TRBJ2-5 and V is TRBV10-1; D is perhaps TRBD2 (5 bases). Germline V CDR1 and CDR2: WNHNN, SYGVQD (reference sequence). V dropped 3 bases and J dropped 5 bases, with 10 bases sitting between them. This CDR3 is built from 13 residues.

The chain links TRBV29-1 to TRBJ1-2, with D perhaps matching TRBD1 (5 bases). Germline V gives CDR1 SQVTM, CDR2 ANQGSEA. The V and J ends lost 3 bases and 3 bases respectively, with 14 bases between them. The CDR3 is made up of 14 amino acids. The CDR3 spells CSVEQQARDYGYTF. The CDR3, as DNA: TGCAGCGTTGAGCAACAAGCCAGGGACTATGGCTACACCTTC.

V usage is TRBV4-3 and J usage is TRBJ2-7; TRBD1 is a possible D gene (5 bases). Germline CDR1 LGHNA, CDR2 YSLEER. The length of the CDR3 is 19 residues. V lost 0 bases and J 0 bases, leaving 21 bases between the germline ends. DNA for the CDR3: TGCGCCAGCAGCCAAGAAAGGAATTTGGGGCCGAGGCGCTCCTACGAGCAGTACTTC. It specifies CASSQERNLGPRRSYEQYF.

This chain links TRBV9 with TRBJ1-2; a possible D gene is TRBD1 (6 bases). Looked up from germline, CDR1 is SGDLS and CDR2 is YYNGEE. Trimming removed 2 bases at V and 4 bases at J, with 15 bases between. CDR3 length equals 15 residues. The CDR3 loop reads CASSVDNRASYGYTF. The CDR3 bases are TGTGCCAGCAGCGTGGATAACAGGGCATCCTATGGCTACACCTTC.

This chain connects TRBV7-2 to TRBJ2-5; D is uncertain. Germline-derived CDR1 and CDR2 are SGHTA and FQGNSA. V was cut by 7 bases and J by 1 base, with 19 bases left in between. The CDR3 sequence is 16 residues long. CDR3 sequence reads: CASTLGPPGPQETQYF. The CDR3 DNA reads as TGTGCCAGCACCCTGGGCCCCCCCGGCCCCCAAGAGACCCAGTACTTC.

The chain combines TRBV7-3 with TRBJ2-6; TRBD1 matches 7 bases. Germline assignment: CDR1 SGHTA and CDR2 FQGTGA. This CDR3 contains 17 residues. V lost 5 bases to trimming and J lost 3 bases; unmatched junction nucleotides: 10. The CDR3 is CASSITPQGDGANVLTF. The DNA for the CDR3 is TGTGCCAGCAGCATCACCCCCCAGGGGGATGGGGCCAACGTCCTGACTTTC.

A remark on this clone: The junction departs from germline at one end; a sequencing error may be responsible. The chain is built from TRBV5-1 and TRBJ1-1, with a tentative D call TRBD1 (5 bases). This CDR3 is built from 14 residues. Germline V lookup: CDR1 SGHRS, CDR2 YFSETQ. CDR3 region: CASSSGLLNTEAFF. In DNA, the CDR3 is TGCGCGAGCAGCTCGGGACTCTTGAACACTGAAGCTTTCTTT.